This entry is about one T cell receptor beta chain. Per the germline V gene, CDR1 is MDHEN and CDR2 is SYDVKM. CDR3 length: 13 residues. After removal of 4 bases from V and 7 bases from J, the junction contained 5 bases not matched to a gene. The PCR used 60 Vbeta and 13 Jbeta primers. The repertoire was sequenced with immunoSEQ multiplex PCR; TCRdb's copy has only in-frame clones and lacks some. Its clone listing holds 75,000 to 95,000 clones. The sample comes from a study of cytomegalovirus exposure and HLA in healthy donors. This receptor was obtained from a girl under 18 in good health and CMV-seropositive. Sequencing input: PBMCs. V and J are TRBV28 and TRBJ1-1, with 8 bases aligning to TRBD1. The CDR3 protein is CASSSTGAFEAFF. CDR3 sequence (DNA): TGTGCCAGCAGTTCGACAGGGGCCTTTGAAGCTTTCTTT.